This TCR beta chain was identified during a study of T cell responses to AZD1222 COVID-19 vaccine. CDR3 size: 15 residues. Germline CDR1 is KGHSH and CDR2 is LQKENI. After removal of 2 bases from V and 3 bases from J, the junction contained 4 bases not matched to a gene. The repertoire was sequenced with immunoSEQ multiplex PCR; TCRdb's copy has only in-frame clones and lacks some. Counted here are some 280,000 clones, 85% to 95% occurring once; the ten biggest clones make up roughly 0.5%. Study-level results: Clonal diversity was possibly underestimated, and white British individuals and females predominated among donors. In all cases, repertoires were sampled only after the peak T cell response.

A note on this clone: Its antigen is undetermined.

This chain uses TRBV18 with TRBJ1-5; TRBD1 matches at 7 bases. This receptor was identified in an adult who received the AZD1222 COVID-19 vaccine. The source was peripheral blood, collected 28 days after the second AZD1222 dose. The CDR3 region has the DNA TGTGCCAGCTCACCATCGGGACAGAACAATCAGCCCCAGCATTTT. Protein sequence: CASSPSGQNNQPQHF.